This entry is about one T cell receptor (beta chain). Antigen specificity is unknown. CDR1 and CDR2 (germline): LGHNA, YNFKEQ. The CDR3 sequence is 15 residues long. V gave up 1 base and J gave up 8 bases, with 14 bases separating them. Libraries were prepared by immunoSEQ multiplex PCR; TCRdb keeps only in-frame clonotypes and omits some of them. The sample consists of 220,000 or so clones, 85% to 95% of them appearing once. The data belong to a study of cytomegalovirus exposure and HLA in healthy donors. Overall study findings and caveats: In vitro work confirmed that a few CMV-associated chains recognize CMV antigens. Most TCR sequences proved rare, with some public TCRs found in many donors.

This clonotype was sampled from a woman aged 18-29 years in good health and CMV-seronegative. The chain combines TRBV4-2 with TRBJ1-4; unclear D gene. The specimen was PBMCs. CDR3 residues: CASSQGRRVGEKLFF. CDR3 DNA sequence: TGTGCCAGCAGCCAAGGAAGGAGGGTGGGGGAAAAACTGTTTTTT.